The rows below give T cell receptor beta chains drawn from one sample of a study of cytomegalovirus exposure and HLA in healthy donors. Clones were sequenced by immunoSEQ multiplex PCR, and TCRdb holds only the in-frame ones, with some missing. The repertoire holds 150,000 to 170,000 clones, with 80% as singletons. The material sequenced was PBMCs. These receptors originate from a young man in good health and CMV-seropositive. The CDR3 runs from the conserved cysteine through the conserved F or W. D genes are given only for firm matches. Expanded clones get a size class; other rows say once, few or many, or leave the size out.

V gene: TRBV2
clone size: .
D gene: .
J gene: TRBJ1-5
CDR3 length: 15
CDR3 DNA: TGTGCCAGCAGTGAAGCGAGGACAGCGAGTCAGCCCCAGCATTTT
CDR3 protein: CASSEARTASQPQHF

V gene: TRBV10-3
clone size: .
D gene: TRBD2
J gene: TRBJ2-1
CDR3 length: 16
CDR3 DNA: TGTGCCATCAGTGAGGAGGGGACTAGCCTCTACAATGAGCAGTTCTTC
CDR3 protein: CAISEEGTSLYNEQFF

V gene: TRBV2
clone size: .
D gene: TRBD1
J gene: TRBJ1-5
CDR3 length: 15
CDR3 DNA: TGTGCCAGCAGTGAATCGGGGACAGGGATTCGGCCCCAGCATTTT
CDR3 protein: CASSESGTGIRPQHF

V gene: TRBV4-2
clone size: .
D gene: TRBD2
J gene: TRBJ2-3
CDR3 length: 16
CDR3 DNA: TGTGCCAGCAGCCAAGAGGGGGCGGGAGGGATAGATACGCAGTATTTT
CDR3 protein: CASSQEGAGGIDTQYF

V gene: TRBV7-9
clone size: once
D gene: TRBD1
J gene: TRBJ2-7
CDR3 length: 15
CDR3 DNA: TGTTCCAGCAGCCTCATCTCAGGGGGACAGGGAAAGCAGTACTTC
CDR3 protein: CSSSLISGGQGKQYF

V gene: TRBV6-1
clone size: .
D gene: .
J gene: TRBJ1-5
CDR3 length: 14
CDR3 DNA: TGTGCCAGCAGTCAAAGGAGTCGAAATCAGCCCCAGCATTTT
CDR3 protein: CASSQRSRNQPQHF

V gene: TRBV5-5
clone size: few
D gene: .
J gene: TRBJ2-2
CDR3 length: 17
CDR3 DNA: TGTGCCAGCAGCCTCTCGGAGAGGGTCGCCGGTACCGGGGAGCTGTTTTTT
CDR3 protein: CASSLSERVAGTGELFF

V gene: TRBV4-1
clone size: .
D gene: .
J gene: TRBJ1-1
CDR3 length: 17
CDR3 DNA: TGCGCCAGCAGCCAAGATCAGTATAACAGGAGGGACACTGAAGCTTTCTTT
CDR3 protein: CASSQDQYNRRDTEAFF

V gene: TRBV20-1
clone size: .
D gene: .
J gene: TRBJ2-7
CDR3 length: 11
CDR3 DNA: TGCAGTGCACAGGACGGATACGAGCAGTACTTC
CDR3 protein: CSAQDGYEQYF

V gene: TRBV29-1
clone size: .
D gene: TRBD2
J gene: TRBJ2-5
CDR3 length: 13
CDR3 DNA: TGCAGCGTTGACAGCGGGAGTGGGGAGACCCAGTACTTC
CDR3 protein: CSVDSGSGETQYF

V gene: TRBV2
clone size: .
D gene: .
J gene: TRBJ2-3
CDR3 length: 14
CDR3 DNA: TGTGCCAGCAGTTTCGGTAGTAGCACAGATACGCAGTATTTT
CDR3 protein: CASSFGSSTDTQYF

V gene: TRBV13
clone size: .
D gene: .
J gene: TRBJ1-1
CDR3 length: 14
CDR3 DNA: TGTGCCAGCAGCTGGTCGGGGGGCGCATCTGAAGCTTTCTTT
CDR3 protein: CASSWSGGASEAFF

V gene: TRBV4-1
clone size: .
D gene: .
J gene: TRBJ1-5
CDR3 length: 15
CDR3 DNA: TGCGCCAGCAGCCAAACTTGGACAGCGGATCAGCCCCAGCATTTT
CDR3 protein: CASSQTWTADQPQHF

V gene: TRBV15
clone size: .
D gene: .
J gene: TRBJ2-3
CDR3 length: 15
CDR3 DNA: TGTGCCACCAGCAGAGATCCGGCGAGCGGAGATACGCAGTATTTT
CDR3 protein: CATSRDPASGDTQYF

V gene: TRBV7-8
clone size: .
D gene: .
J gene: TRBJ2-7
CDR3 length: 14
CDR3 DNA: TGTGCCAGCAGCTACAGACAGGACACCTACGAGCAGTACTTC
CDR3 protein: CASSYRQDTYEQYF

V gene: TRBV6-6
clone size: .
D gene: TRBD1
J gene: TRBJ1-2
CDR3 length: 13
CDR3 DNA: TGTGCCAGCAGTCCCGGGACAGTTTCTGGCTACACCTTC
CDR3 protein: CASSPGTVSGYTF

V gene: TRBV21-1
clone size: few
D gene: .
J gene: TRBJ1-2
CDR3 length: 19
CDR3 DNA: TGTGCCAGCAGCATCAAGGAAACCGGGACAGGGCAGAGATACTATGGCTACACCTTC
CDR3 protein: CASSIKETGTGQRYYGYTF

V gene: TRBV18
clone size: .
D gene: .
J gene: TRBJ2-1
CDR3 length: 15
CDR3 DNA: TGTGCCAGCTCACCGACCTCGGAGCGAAACAATGAGCAGTTCTTC
CDR3 protein: CASSPTSERNNEQFF